This T cell receptor beta chain was identified in a study of regulatory T cells in long-lasting Graves disease. Libraries of TCR beta came from iRepertoire HTBI primers plus Arm-PCR of CDR3 regions. MiXCR, applied by TCRdb to the multiplex PCR reads, yields one record per CDR3 protein. The sample lists about 500,000 distinct CDR3 sequences, around 15% occurring once. At least ten counts were recorded for this clonotype. V was trimmed by 2 bases and J by 9 bases, leaving 5 bases between them. The CDR3 totals 10 residues. Germline V gene lookup returns CDR1 SNHLY and CDR2 FYNNEI. Described time point: newly diagnosed GD, antithyroid drugs for less than 3 months. PBMC RNA served as the TCR library source. This sample also appeared in a second study, on T cells in Graves' hyperthyroidism and ophthalmopathy. From that paper: Recently diagnosed hyperthyroidism of less than 2 months' duration affected patients aged 18 to 65. Researchers ran a first-round RT-PCR on the TCR CDR3 using the HTBI primer set. In validation, the model predicted ophthalmopathy. These predictions came a median approximately six months before onset.

The chain employs TRBV2 and TRBJ2-7; no clear D gene. The sample here was peripheral blood mononuclear cells (PBMCs), taken at new diagnosis, from a patient treated with antithyroid drugs. The receptor comes from a man in his forties with Graves disease. The CDR3 DNA reads as TGTGCCAGCAGTGAACCAGGGCAGTACTTC. Translated, it gives CASSEPGQYF.